One and the same sample provided the 20 T cell receptor beta chains below, sequenced in a study of early T cells in non-severe SARS-CoV-2 infection. TCRdb itself ran the 5' RACE reads through MiXCR, one entry per CDR3 protein. The sample has tens of thousands of distinct CDR3 sequences; about 15% are singletons. Sequenced input: whole blood. These receptors were collected from an adult who was a healthcare worker with PCR-confirmed SARS-CoV-2 infection or an uninfected control (not recorded which).

The table lists this clonotype with a few counts. The chain has TRBV11-2 and TRBJ2-3; D may be TRBD2 (6 bases). The CDR3 totals 17 residues. Germline V gene sequence: CDR1 SGHAT, CDR2 FQNNGV. Trimming took 5 bases from V and 5 from J, leaving 23 bases between them. CDR3 coding DNA: TGTGCCAGCAGCCTCCGCCCCACGAGCGGGTTCGTAGATACGCAGTATTTT. Protein product: CASSLRPTSGFVDTQYF.

This clonotype was seen at least ten times. The chain joins TRBV20-1 to TRBJ2-7; 7 nucleotides line up with TRBD1. Trimming removed 3 bases from V and 2 bases from J; junction bases left unmatched: 7. Germline CDR1 is DFQATT and CDR2 is SNEGSKA (reference sequence). The CDR3 sequence is 14 residues long. The CDR3 nucleotides are TGCAGTGCTAGTACCGGGACAGTGCCCTACGAGCAGTACTTC. Protein: CSASTGTVPYEQYF.

The table lists this clonotype with many counts. The chain joins TRBV12-3 or TRBV12-4 to TRBJ2-1; maybe TRBD2 (5 bases). V was pared by 5 bases and J by 4 bases, with 15 bases between. The CDR3 has 15 residues. DNA of the CDR3: TGTGCCAGCAGTCCCTCGAGGGAGATATACAATGAGCAGTTCTTC. Protein: CASSPSREIYNEQFF.

This clonotype was counted many times. J is TRBJ2-1 and V is TRBV20-1; 9 bases agree with TRBD2. Germline assignment: CDR1 DFQATT and CDR2 SNEGSKA (reference sequence). The CDR3 totals 15 residues. With V trimmed by 6 bases and J by 8 bases, 14 bases remained unmatched. In DNA, the CDR3 is TGCAGTGCGAGGACGGAGACTAGCGGTATTGATGAGCAGTTCTTC. Amino acids: CSARTETSGIDEQFF.

This clonotype was detected only a few times. The V call is TRBV6-6, the J call TRBJ2-1; 10 nucleotides align to TRBD2. J was trimmed by 6 bases and V by 0 bases; bases with no gene match: 8. From germline, CDR1 is MNHNY and CDR2 SVGAGI (reference sequence). The CDR3 length is 17 residues. The CDR3 spells CASSYSSPLAGSNEQFF. The CDR3 bases are TGTGCCAGCAGTTACTCGAGTCCACTAGCGGGATCCAATGAGCAGTTCTTC.

This clonotype was counted ten times or more. The chain recombines TRBV21-1 with TRBJ1-5. TRBV21-1 is an annotated pseudogene. The CDR3 runs to 13 residues. CDR3 region: CASLAASNQPQHF. CDR3 DNA sequence: TGTGCCAGCCTGGCAGCCTCTAATCAGCCCCAGCATTTT.

This clonotype was seen at least ten times. The chain joins TRBV27 to TRBJ1-5; D is ambiguous. Trimming pared 5 bases from V and 6 bases from J, leaving 20 bases between. Germline V gives CDR1 MNHEY, CDR2 SMNVEV (reference sequence). This CDR3 has 16 residues. The CDR3 DNA sequence: TGTGCCAGCAGTGCTTCCCAGGCTAACGGGCGTCAGCCCCAGCATTTT. This sequence encodes CASSASQANGRQPQHF.

The rearrangement uses TRBV3-1 and TRBJ2-1; TRBD2 matches at 7 bases. The CDR3 has 15 amino acids. Germline CDR1 reads LGHDT; CDR2 reads YNNKEL (reference sequence). The trim removed 1 base at V and 5 bases at J, leaving 5 bases unmatched. The CDR3 is CASSQAILANNEQFF. CDR3 nucleotide sequence: TGTGCCAGCAGCCAAGCGATACTAGCGAACAATGAGCAGTTCTTC.

The rearrangement uses TRBV20-1 and TRBJ1-6, with a weak D call TRBD1 (6 bases). The germline V gene encodes CDR1 DFQATT and CDR2 SNEGSKA (reference sequence). The CDR3 extends over 17 amino acids. Trimming took 3 bases from V and 10 from J, leaving 25 bases between them. CDR3 coding DNA: TGCAGTGCTAGTTCAGTGAGGGACACCACACGAGGATCACCCCTCCACTTT. As protein: CSASSVRDTTRGSPLHF.

This rearrangement joins TRBV7-9 to TRBJ2-5; D might be TRBD1 or TRBD2, each matching 5 bases. Trimming took 3 bases from V and 4 from J, leaving 9 bases between them. CDR3 length equals 13 residues. Per the germline V gene, CDR1 is SEHNR and CDR2 is FQNEAQ (reference sequence). In DNA form, the CDR3 reads TGTGCCAGCAGCTTGGGGACGAGAGAGACCCAGTACTTC. Its translation is CASSLGTRETQYF.

This clonotype was seen a handful of times. This chain connects TRBV20-1 to TRBJ2-2; possible D gene TRBD2, 5 bases. Germline V gene data show CDR1 as DFQATT and CDR2 as SNEGSKA (reference sequence). The CDR3 totals 14 residues. V was clipped by 0 bases and J by 0 bases, with 5 bases between them. The CDR3 DNA follows: TGCAGTGCTAGAGACGGGGCGAACACCGGGGAGCTGTTTTTT. Translated, it gives CSARDGANTGELFF.

This clonotype was picked up many times. V is TRBV27 and J is TRBJ2-4; no reliable D call. The CDR3 extends over 10 amino acids. Trimming left V 6 bases short and J 5 bases short, with 2 bases between. Germline loops: CDR1 MNHEY, CDR2 SMNVEV (reference sequence). The CDR3 loop reads CASRENIQYF. CDR3 sequence (DNA): TGTGCCAGCAGGGAAAACATTCAGTACTTC.

In this sample, this clonotype turned up many times. V is TRBV5-1 and J is TRBJ2-3, with D uncertain. From germline, CDR1 is SGHRS and CDR2 YFSETQ. The CDR3 totals 16 residues. V shed 6 bases and J shed 2 bases, with 19 bases lying between them. The CDR3 coding sequence is TGCGCCAGCAAACCGGGCGTCCGTGGTCCCACAGATACGCAGTATTTT. The encoded protein is CASKPGVRGPTDTQYF.

This clonotype has ten or more counts. The genes are TRBV10-1 and TRBJ2-7; 9 bases line up with TRBD2. J was trimmed by 3 bases and V by 3 bases; bases with no gene match: 3. The CDR3 runs 14 residues. CDR1 and CDR2 (germline): WNHNN, SYGVQD (reference sequence). CDR3 nucleotide sequence: TGCGCCAGCAGTGAAGGAGCGGGAGGCTACGAGCAGTACTTC. As protein: CASSEGAGGYEQYF.

The rearrangement links TRBV9 to TRBJ2-2; D ambiguous. This CDR3 comprises 11 residues. V lost 3 bases to trimming and J lost 8 bases, with 5 bases between them. Germline V CDR1 and CDR2: SGDLS, YYNGEE. The CDR3 DNA sequence: TGTGCCAGCAGCGCCCCTGGGGAGCTGTTTTTT. Its protein is CASSAPGELFF. The full variable domain, with the rest looked up from reference TRBV9 and TRBJ2-2, is DSGVTQTPKHLITATGQRVTLRCSPRSGDLSVYWYQQSLDQGLQFLIQYYNGEERAKGNILERFSAQQFPDLHSELNLSSLELGDSALYFCASSAPGELFFGEGSRLTVL.

This clonotype came up a few times. The chain links TRBV10-3 to TRBJ2-2, with D possibly matching TRBD2 (6 bases). Germline V gene sequence: CDR1 ENHRY, CDR2 SYGVKD. With 1 base removed from V and 0 bases from J, the gap between germline ends came to 9 bases. The CDR3 loop spans 16 amino acids. The CDR3, as DNA: TGTGCCATCAGTGAGTGGGCGGGGTCGAACACCGGGGAGCTGTTTTTT. This sequence encodes CAISEWAGSNTGELFF.

This clonotype has ten or more counts. The genes are TRBV6-4 and TRBJ2-1, with 10 bases matching TRBD2. This CDR3 contains 16 residues. The germline CDR1 and CDR2 sequences are MRHNA and SNTAGT. Trimming took 6 bases from V and 9 from J; bases not matched to a gene: 14. CDR3 coding DNA: TGTGCCAGCAGCCGGAAGTCTAGCGGGAGTTTTAGTGAGCAGTTCTTC. Amino acid sequence: CASSRKSSGSFSEQFF.

The V call is TRBV20-1, the J call TRBJ1-6; D is unclear. The CDR3 has 14 amino acids. The germline V and J ends were trimmed by 0 bases and 8 bases, with 11 bases remaining between them. The germline gives CDR1 DFQATT, CDR2 SNEGSKA (reference sequence). The CDR3 here is CSARERGWYSPLHF. CDR3 sequence (DNA): TGCAGTGCTAGAGAAAGAGGGTGGTATTCACCCCTCCACTTT.

The table lists this clonotype with a few counts. The chain has TRBV9 and TRBJ2-1; 10 bases agree with TRBD1. The CDR3 length is 16 residues. Per germline, CDR1 SGDLS and CDR2 YYNGEE. The J segment lost 8 bases and the V segment lost 4 bases, leaving 12 bases of the junction unmatched. The CDR3 loop reads CASSPHGVGQGHEQFF. The CDR3 nucleotides are TGTGCCAGCAGCCCCCATGGGGTGGGACAGGGGCATGAGCAGTTCTTC.

This clonotype occurred many times. This chain links TRBV7-8 with TRBJ2-1, with 7 bases fitting TRBD2. There are 14 residues in the CDR3. The junction had 5 bases not matched to a gene; V was cut back by 4 bases and J by 5 bases. Germline V lookup: CDR1 SGHVS, CDR2 FQNEAQ. CDR3 residues: CASSSAGADNEQFF. The CDR3 nucleotides are TGTGCCAGCAGCTCGGCGGGAGCAGACAATGAGCAGTTCTTC.